This TCR beta chain was recorded in a study of T cell repertoires in cytomegalovirus infection. The wider study: Matching HLA type, along with CMV infection, was indicated by public TCR beta signatures.

Study-wide results and limits: HLA-C-restricted, CMV-specific TCR beta clonotypes were dominant ex vivo.

TCRdb ran MiXCR on the reads and lists one entry per CDR3 protein. The data contain approximately 260,000 distinct CDR3 sequences, more than 15% of them seen just once; the ten biggest clones take up less than 50%. This clonotype came up a few times. The antigen is not known. This sequence was found in a human donor in good health (CMV status not recorded). Some clones in this sample may be carry-over from other donors' samples. The specimen was CD8+ T cells from PBMCs.

CDR3 sequence (DNA): TGCAGTGCTAGAGATCGGGGGACACCTTATGGCTACACCTTC. It is translated as CSARDRGTPYGYTF. The chain is built from TRBV20-1 and TRBJ1-2; TRBD1 is a possible D gene (6 bases). Per germline, CDR1 DFQATT and CDR2 SNEGSKA (reference sequence). Trimming pared 0 bases from V and 5 bases from J, leaving 13 bases between. The CDR3 extends over 14 amino acids.